This T cell receptor (beta chain) was sequenced during a study of T-cell reconstitution after alpha-beta-depleted transplantation in children. Preparation of the TCRbeta library was carried out with unique molecular identifiers. Via MiXCR, TCRdb re-called the PCR reads, giving one row per CDR3 protein. The repertoire holds roughly 610,000 distinct CDR3 sequences, about 10% seen once, with less than 5% in the top ten. This clonotype came up many times. The germline gives CDR1 SGHRS, CDR2 YFSETQ. The V and J ends lost 4 bases and 1 base, in that order; junction bases with no gene match: 12. The CDR3 covers 19 residues.

The rearrangement links TRBV5-1 to TRBJ2-1; TRBD2 matches 12 bases. The source of this sequence is a human donor who donated a stem cell graft to a child with acute myeloid leukemia. The material sequenced was PBMCs from the stem cell graft donor, taken from the stem cell graft. This chain's CDR3 is CASSMRLAGEARSYNEQFF. In nucleotides, the CDR3 is TGCGCCAGCAGCATGAGACTAGCGGGAGAGGCCAGATCCTACAATGAGCAGTTCTTC. The entire variable domain, with the rest obtained from reference TRBV5-1 and TRBJ2-1, is as follows: KAGVTQTPRYLIKTRGQQVTLSCSPISGHRSVSWYQQTPGQGLQFLFEYFSETQRNKGNFPGRFSGRQFSNSRSEMNVSTLELGDSALYLCASSMRLAGEARSYNEQFFGPGTRLTVL.